This T cell receptor (beta chain) emerged from a study of shared clonotypes between healthy human individuals. Study-wide findings and caveats: Shared clonotypes across all four donors exceeded non-shared ones in generation probability. Larger estimated richness was generally seen in naive subsets than in memory subsets.

Germline CDR1 is SSHAT and CDR2 is FNYEAQ (reference sequence). This CDR3 has 13 amino acids. Terminally differentiated effector memory CD45RA+ cells were left out of the naive CD8 fraction, which was CD45RO-negative and positively selected for CCR7. Genomic DNA from each subset was divided evenly over several immunoSEQ plates. The protocol was immunoSEQ multiplex PCR, while the TCRdb copy is restricted to in-frame clones and leaves out a portion. The profile covers roughly 1,800,000 clones, with approximately 95% appearing a single time and approximately 1% taken by the ten largest. With regard to this clone: The target antigen is unknown. Germline is not matched at one junction end, which may reflect a read error.

The sequence was collected from a man aged 18 to 30 in good health. This chain uses TRBV7-7 with TRBJ2-3; D remains ambiguous. The sample comprised naive CD8+ T cells sorted from blood. The CDR3: CASSLAFADTQYF. The CDR3 bases are TGTGCTAGCAGCTTAGCTTTTGCGGATACGCAGTATTTT.